Each of the 14 T cell receptor beta chains below was sequenced from the same sample in a study of shared clonotypes between healthy human individuals. Here immunoSEQ multiplex PCR was the method, and the copy in TCRdb shows in-frame clones only, minus some. Among under 1,100,000 clones listed, about 84% were seen once. The material sequenced was memory CD4+ T cells from PBMCs. Subset noted: CD45RA-negative fraction. The receptors here all came from a man younger than 35 in good health. Some clones in this sample may be carry-over from other donors' samples.

J is TRBJ2-1 and V is TRBV7-5. TRBV7-5 is given as a pseudogene. The CDR3 totals 17 residues. CDR3 coding DNA: TGTGTCAGAAGCTTACATGTTAACGGGCAGACTGAGGCAGGGCAGTTCTTC. Amino acids: CVRSLHVNGQTEAGQFF.

This clone has just one count. It is likely a read error: a sequence one base away is far more abundant. The V gene is TRBV11-2, the J gene TRBJ2-1, with D unclear. Germline V gene data show CDR1 as SGHAT and CDR2 as FQNNGV. This CDR3 comprises 14 residues. The CDR3 loop is CASSPSSTYNERFF. The CDR3, as DNA: TGTGCCAGCAGCCCAAGCAGTACCTACAATGAGCGGTTCTTC.

A remark on this clone: This sample also contains other DNA sequences that code for the same CDR3. This chain links TRBV30 with TRBJ1-1, with no clear D. CDR1 GTSNPN and CDR2 SVGIG come from the germline V gene (reference sequence). V lost 2 bases and J 1 base, leaving 2 bases between the germline ends. This CDR3 contains 11 residues. This chain's CDR3 is CAWSRNTEAFF. CDR3 bases: TGTGCCTGGAGTAGGAACACTGAAGCTTTCTTT.

This chain links TRBV6-6 with TRBJ2-7; no definite D call. CDR1 is MNHNY and CDR2 is SVGAGI in the germline V gene (reference sequence). The V gene lost 2 bases and the J gene lost 3 bases, with 5 bases spanning the gap. This CDR3 spans 12 amino acids. The CDR3 nucleotides are TGTGCCAGCAGTTACAGACGCTACGAGCAGTACTTC. Amino acids: CASSYRRYEQYF.

The genes are TRBV11-2 and TRBJ2-1, with D maybe TRBD1 (5 bases). The CDR3 totals 15 residues. Germline V gene sequence: CDR1 SGHAT, CDR2 FQNNGV. Trimming removed 5 bases at V and 6 bases at J, with 17 bases between. CDR3 nucleotides: TGTGCCAGCAGCAGAACCGGACACTGGGCCAATGAGCAGTTCTTC. Amino acids: CASSRTGHWANEQFF.

The J gene is TRBJ2-3, the V gene TRBV27; perhaps TRBD2 as D (6 bases). The V end lost 5 bases, the J end lost 1 base, and 13 bases lay between the germline ends. This CDR3 has 15 residues. Germline CDR1 reads MNHEY; CDR2 reads SMNVEV (reference sequence). As DNA, the CDR3 is TGTGCCAGCAGTCCCCGGGAGCGGGGCACAGATACGCAGTATTTT. This sequence encodes CASSPRERGTDTQYF.

The chain employs TRBV5-4 and TRBJ2-5; D gene uncertain. Germline V CDR1 and CDR2: SGHNT, YYREEE (reference sequence). CDR3 length: 15 residues. Trimming pared 6 bases from V and 0 bases from J, leaving 15 bases between. The CDR3 DNA reads TGTGCCAGCAAACAGAATAAGGGATACCAAGAGACCCAGTACTTC. Its translation: CASKQNKGYQETQYF. Complete variable domain (other parts from reference TRBV5-4 and TRBJ2-5): ETGVTQSPTHLIKTRGQQVTLRCSSQSGHNTVSWYQQALGQGPQFIFQYYREEENGRGNFPPRFSGLQFPNYSSELNVNALELDDSALYLCASKQNKGYQETQYFGPGTRLLVL.

The chain joins TRBV27 to TRBJ2-2, with no clear D. Germline assignment: CDR1 MNHEY and CDR2 SMNVEV (reference sequence). CDR3 size: 13 residues. Trimming took 7 bases from V and 0 from J, leaving 6 bases between them. CDR3 in amino acids: CASKVPNTGELFF. In DNA form, the CDR3 reads TGTGCCAGCAAGGTACCGAACACCGGGGAGCTGTTTTTT.

The gene calls are TRBV6-5 and TRBJ1-2; D ambiguous. The CDR3 totals 14 residues. The germline V and J ends were trimmed by 0 bases and 2 bases, with 7 bases remaining between them. The germline V gene encodes CDR1 MNHEY and CDR2 SVGAGI. Written as DNA, the CDR3 is TGTGCCAGCAGTTACTCGCAGGCAAACTATGGCTACACCTTC. It codes for CASSYSQANYGYTF.

Ten or more counts support this clone. DNA of the CDR3: TGTGCCAGCAGTAAGGGACAGGGGAACACTGAAGCTTTCTTT. It specifies CASSKGQGNTEAFF. J is TRBJ1-1 and V is TRBV6-6; TRBD1 matches at 9 bases. CDR3 size: 14 residues. V shed 5 bases and J 1 base; nucleotides not matched to a gene: 2. The germline V gene has CDR1 MNHNY and CDR2 SVGAGI (reference sequence).

J is TRBJ2-3 and V is TRBV29-1, with D possibly being TRBD1 (6 bases). The CDR3 spans 15 residues. Germline CDR1 and CDR2: SQVTM and ANQGSEA. Trimming stripped 8 bases from V and 0 bases from J, with 18 bases between. DNA of the CDR3: TGCAGCAGCCAAAAGGGGACACTAAGCACAGATACGCAGTATTTT. This encodes CSSQKGTLSTDTQYF.

The rearrangement links TRBV30 to TRBJ2-4, with 14 bases aligning to TRBD2. The CDR3 is made up of 18 amino acids. CDR1 and CDR2 from the germline V gene are GTSNPN and SVGIG (reference sequence). The junction had 7 bases not matched to a gene; V was cut back by 1 base and J by 2 bases. The CDR3 nucleotides are TGTGCCTGGAGTGGAGGGACTAGCGGGAGTAGAACCAAAAACATTCAGTACTTC. This encodes CAWSGGTSGSRTKNIQYF. Full variable domain (rest looked up from reference TRBV30 and TRBJ2-4): SQTIHQWPATLVQPVGSPLSLECTVEGTSNPNLYWYRQAAGRGLQLLFYSVGIGQISSEVPQNLSASRPQDRQFILSSKKLLLSDSGFYLCAWSGGTSGSRTKNIQYFGAGTRLSVL.

The chain joins TRBV30 to TRBJ2-1; TRBD2 aligns across 10 bases. J lost 4 bases, V lost 2 bases, and 5 bases had no gene match. CDR3 length equals 15 residues. In germline, CDR1 is GTSNPN, CDR2 SVGIG (reference sequence). CDR3 nucleotides: TGTGCCTGGAGTTTTAGCGGGAGGATTTACAATGAGCAGTTCTTC. Amino acid sequence: CAWSFSGRIYNEQFF.

The chain couples TRBV2 to TRBJ2-3; 12 bases fit TRBD2. CDR1 is SNHLY and CDR2 is FYNNEI in the germline V gene. The CDR3 contains 14 residues. The V segment lost 9 bases and the J segment 5 bases; nucleotides outside the gene matches: 6. CDR3 in amino acids: CARTSGSKQDTQYF. The DNA of the CDR3 is TGTGCCAGGACTAGCGGGAGTAAGCAAGATACGCAGTATTTT. Full variable domain (rest looked up from reference TRBV2 and TRBJ2-3): EPEVTQTPSHQVTQMGQEVILRCVPISNHLYFYWYRQILGQKVEFLVSFYNNEISEKSEIFDDQFSVERPDGSNFTLKIRSTKLEDSAMYFCARTSGSKQDTQYFGPGTRLTVL.